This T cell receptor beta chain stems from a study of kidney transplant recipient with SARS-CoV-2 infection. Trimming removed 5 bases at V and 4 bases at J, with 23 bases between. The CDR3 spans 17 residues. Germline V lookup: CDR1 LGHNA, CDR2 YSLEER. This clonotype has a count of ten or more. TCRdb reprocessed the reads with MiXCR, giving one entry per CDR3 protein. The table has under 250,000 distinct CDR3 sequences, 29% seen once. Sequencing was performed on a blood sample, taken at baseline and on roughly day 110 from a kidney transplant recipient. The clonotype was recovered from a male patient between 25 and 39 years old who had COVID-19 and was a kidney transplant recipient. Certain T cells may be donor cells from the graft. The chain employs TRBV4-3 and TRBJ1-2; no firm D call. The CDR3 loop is CASSRIEGRRKTYGYTF. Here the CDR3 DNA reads TGCGCCAGCAGCAGGATTGAAGGACGTCGAAAGACCTATGGCTACACCTTC.